These 17 T cell receptor beta chains were sequenced from one sample in a study of naive and memory T cell subsets. Study-level findings and limits: A few larger clonotypes appeared in naive repertoires, especially CD8, possibly memory cells re-expressing CD45RA.

An equimolar mix of two oligonucleotides served as the beta constant-region primer for TRBC1 and TRBC2. Ligated cDNA was amplified by four rounds of PCR with nested alpha and beta constant-region primers and SP2. TCRdb reanalysed the UMI-ligation and nested PCR reads using MiXCR and keeps one entry per CDR3 protein. This table has 90,000 to 120,000 distinct CDR3 sequences, more than 14% appearing once. These receptors lack a known antigen. The sample consisted of naive CD8+ T cells from blood. These receptors all stem from a human donor in good health.

This chain uses TRBV7-6 with TRBJ2-7; D is perhaps TRBD2 (5 bases). The CDR3 has 13 residues. Germline CDR1 is SGHVS and CDR2 is FNYEAQ. V was cut by 5 bases and J by 3 bases, with 11 bases left in between. The CDR3, as DNA: TGTGCCAGCAGCCCTACTGAGGGCTACGAGCAGTACTTC. It codes for CASSPTEGYEQYF.

This sequence joins TRBV28 and TRBJ2-7; D gene uncertain. Trimming shortened V by 2 bases and J by 3 bases, and 8 bases separated the two germline ends. The CDR3 loop spans 13 amino acids. Per the germline V gene, CDR1 is MDHEN and CDR2 is SYDVKM. CDR3 sequence reads: CASSLRPYYEQYF. In DNA, the CDR3 is TGTGCCAGCAGTTTACGGCCTTACTACGAGCAGTACTTC.

This clonotype appeared many times. The gene calls are TRBV12-3 or TRBV12-4 and TRBJ2-1; 9 bases are shared with TRBD1. The CDR3 runs to 15 residues. With V trimmed by 6 bases and J by 5 bases, 8 bases remained unmatched. Here the CDR3 reads CASSASGTGHNEQFF. In DNA, the CDR3 is TGTGCCAGCAGCGCCTCCGGGACAGGGCACAATGAGCAGTTCTTC.

The genes are TRBV12-3 or TRBV12-4 and TRBJ2-1; D call uncertain. V was cut by 5 bases and J by 7 bases, with 12 bases left in between. This CDR3 spans 13 amino acids. In DNA, the CDR3 is TGTGCCAGCAGTCCGGGCCTTAGGAATGAGCAGTTCTTC. Encoded protein: CASSPGLRNEQFF.

The V and J genes are TRBV30 and TRBJ1-2, with D possibly being TRBD1 (5 bases). From germline, CDR1 is GTSNPN and CDR2 SVGIG (reference sequence). The CDR3 covers 12 residues. V lost 4 bases, J lost 7 bases, and 13 bases lay in between. The CDR3 loop is CAWNQGSAGYTF. Here the CDR3 DNA reads TGTGCCTGGAATCAGGGCTCTGCTGGCTACACCTTC.

The chain carries TRBV14 and TRBJ2-4; D call uncertain. The CDR3 loop spans 13 amino acids. V lost 4 bases and J 12 bases, leaving 16 bases between the germline ends. Germline CDR1 SGHDN, CDR2 FVKESK. The CDR3 sequence: CASSPNPGYHQYF. The CDR3 region has the DNA TGTGCCAGCAGCCCTAATCCCGGTTATCATCAGTACTTC.

The chain recombines TRBV27 with TRBJ1-4; D is possibly TRBD1 (6 bases). V was cut by 5 bases and J by 1 base, with 14 bases left in between. From germline, CDR1 is MNHEY and CDR2 SMNVEV (reference sequence). The CDR3 covers 16 residues. Written as DNA, the CDR3 is TGTGCCAGCAGTCGTGAACAGGGACTAACTAATGAAAAACTGTTTTTT. Translating it yields CASSREQGLTNEKLFF.

This clonotype was found a few times. The rearrangement links TRBV20-1 to TRBJ2-7; D uncertain. V lost 0 bases and J 4 bases, leaving 4 bases between the germline ends. The CDR3 is 11 amino acids. Looked up from germline, CDR1 is DFQATT and CDR2 is SNEGSKA (reference sequence). The CDR3 reads CSARDYYEQYF. The CDR3 nucleotides read TGCAGTGCTAGAGACTATTACGAGCAGTACTTC.

This clonotype was recorded many times. This chain uses TRBV2 with TRBJ1-5, with a possible D match to TRBD1 (5 bases). This CDR3 spans 16 amino acids. Germline CDR1 reads SNHLY; CDR2 reads FYNNEI. The germline V and J ends were trimmed by 0 bases and 7 bases, with 16 bases remaining between them. The CDR3 sequence is CASSEAQAGSNQPQHF. CDR3 coding DNA: TGTGCCAGCAGTGAAGCGCAGGCAGGGTCGAACCAGCCCCAGCATTTT.

The genes are TRBV14 and TRBJ2-7; D is possibly TRBD2 (5 bases). Germline V gene sequence: CDR1 SGHDN, CDR2 FVKESK. CDR3 length: 16 residues. The germline V and J ends were trimmed by 2 bases and 2 bases, with 16 bases remaining between them. CDR3 region: CASSQLRTAEAYEQYF. The CDR3 bases are TGTGCCAGCAGCCAATTAAGGACGGCGGAGGCCTACGAGCAGTACTTC.

The rearrangement links TRBV14 to TRBJ2-2; the D call may be TRBD1 or TRBD2 (5 bases each). The CDR3 contains 12 residues. With 3 bases removed from V and 8 bases from J, the gap between germline ends came to 7 bases. CDR1 and CDR2 (germline): SGHDN, FVKESK. The CDR3 reads CASSQRGGELFF. CDR3 in DNA: TGTGCCAGCAGCCAGAGGGGTGGGGAGCTGTTTTTT.

This clonotype was counted only a few times. This chain links TRBV6-2 or TRBV6-3 with TRBJ2-7, with D unresolved. The CDR3 loop spans 16 amino acids. V dropped 0 bases and J dropped 0 bases, with 12 bases sitting between them. Germline V gene sequence: CDR1 MNHEY, CDR2 SVGEGT. Written as DNA, the CDR3 is TGTGCCAGCAGTTACTCGATCGAGCGTCTCTCCTACGAGCAGTACTTC. Residues: CASSYSIERLSYEQYF.

In its sample, this clonotype was seen a few times. V usage is TRBV9 and J usage is TRBJ2-7; D is perhaps TRBD1 or TRBD2 (5 bases each). The germline gives CDR1 SGDLS, CDR2 YYNGEE. This CDR3 is built from 13 residues. Deletions cut 6 bases from V and 6 bases from J, with 16 bases between. CDR3 sequence: CASNSGTDSEQYF. The CDR3 DNA reads TGTGCCAGCAACTCCGGGACCGATAGCGAGCAGTACTTC.

The chain is built from TRBV5-1 and TRBJ2-7, with 9 nucleotides matching TRBD1. The V segment lost 4 bases and the J segment 3 bases; nucleotides outside the gene matches: 8. The germline V gene has CDR1 SGHRS and CDR2 YFSETQ. CDR3 length equals 15 residues. CDR3 region: CASSPWSDRGYEQYF. CDR3 bases: TGCGCCAGCAGCCCTTGGTCGGACAGGGGCTACGAGCAGTACTTC.

This clonotype was picked up many times. The genes are TRBV6-2 or TRBV6-3 and TRBJ2-6; D call uncertain. From germline, CDR1 is MNHEY and CDR2 SVGEGT. Trimming stripped 7 bases from V and 0 bases from J, with 13 bases between. This CDR3 spans 16 amino acids. The DNA of the CDR3 is TGTGCCAGCAACAACCTCGAGGACTCTGGGGCCAACGTCCTGACTTTC. Translated, it gives CASNNLEDSGANVLTF.

This chain joins TRBV4-2 and TRBJ1-1, with 7 bases aligning to TRBD1. Germline CDR1 reads LGHNA; CDR2 reads YNFKEQ. Trimming cost V 4 bases and J 4 bases; bases outside gene matches: 9. The CDR3 has 15 residues. The CDR3 DNA follows: TGTGCCAGCAGCCGCGACAGGGTAGGGGGCACTGAAGCTTTCTTT. Protein: CASSRDRVGGTEAFF.

The chain joins TRBV2 to TRBJ2-1; 10 bases are shared with TRBD2. J lost 5 bases, V lost 6 bases, and 7 bases had no gene match. Germline loops: CDR1 SNHLY, CDR2 FYNNEI. There are 15 residues in the CDR3. The CDR3 nucleotides read TGTGCCAGCAGGCTGGCTAGCGGGAGAAACAATGAGCAGTTCTTC. Translated: CASRLASGRNNEQFF. Supplemented by reference TRBV2 and TRBJ2-1, the full variable domain reads EPEVTQTPSHQVTQMGQEVILRCVPISNHLYFYWYRQILGQKVEFLVSFYNNEISEKSEIFDDQFSVERPDGSNFTLKIRSTKLEDSAMYFCASRLASGRNNEQFFGPGTRLTVL.